This is a list of T cell receptor beta chains from one sample in a study of post-analysis software for immune sequencing data. TCRdb independently ran MiXCR on the PCR reads; one entry per CDR3 protein. The repertoire consists of roughly 800,000 distinct CDR3 sequences, with approximately 53% occurring once and the leading ten covering approximately 4.4%. Material for sequencing was blood. The receptors here all came from a girl aged 5-17 years with multiple sclerosis. CDR3s include the opening cysteine and the closing phenylalanine or tryptophan. A D gene is named only where the DNA matches it firmly. Clone size is not always given. Where it is, it says once, few, many or a class for expanded clones.

>-|TRBD2|TRBV11-2|TRBJ2-3
CASSSLTSVRTDTQYF
TGTGCCAGCAGCTCGTTGACTAGCGTTCGAACAGATACGCAGTATTTT
>few|TRBD1|TRBV2|TRBJ2-3
CASSYGTASTDTQYF
TGTGCCAGCAGTTACGGGACAGCTAGCACAGATACGCAGTATTTT
>-|-|TRBV5-1|TRBJ2-7
CASSLGQTTTYEQYF
TGCGCCAGCAGCCTAGGACAGACGACGACCTACGAGCAGTACTTC
>-|TRBD1|TRBV29-1|TRBJ2-2
CSVDLQGATGELFF
TGCAGCGTCGACCTACAGGGGGCAACCGGGGAGCTGTTTTTT
>once|TRBD1|TRBV7-9|TRBJ1-1
CASSLQGARGTEAFF
TGTGCCAGCAGCTTACAGGGGGCGCGGGGCACTGAAGCTTTCTTT
>once|TRBD1|TRBV23-1|TRBJ2-7
CASPPGTVRNEQYF
TGCGCCAGCCCCCCGGGGACAGTCAGGAACGAGCAGTACTTC
>-|TRBD1|TRBV6-1|TRBJ2-7
CASSEPGVGTAQPSYSYEQYF
TGTGCCAGCAGTGAACCCGGGGTGGGGACAGCTCAGCCTTCATACTCCTACGAGCAGTACTTC
>-|-|TRBV6-5|TRBJ1-1
CASSYGALGWSTEAFF
TGTGCCAGCAGTTACGGGGCACTTGGATGGTCCACTGAAGCTTTCTTT
>-|TRBD2|TRBV7-2|TRBJ2-7
CASSRGLAGGPSYNEQYF
TGTGCCAGCAGTAGGGGACTAGCGGGAGGGCCGTCCTACAATGAGCAGTACTTC
>few|TRBD2|TRBV15|TRBJ2-3
CATSRGTGGPSGDTQYF
TGTGCCACCAGCAGAGGAACAGGAGGGCCTAGCGGGGATACGCAGTATTTT